This T cell receptor beta chain is drawn from a study of multiple sclerosis patients with progressive multifocal leukoencephalopathy. Study-wide results and caveats: It is unclear whether the findings reflect JC virus infection or general immunocompromise.

A word on this clone: Its matching antigen is unknown.

V gave up 6 bases and J gave up 8 bases, with 16 bases separating them. The CDR3 runs to 14 residues. Germline-derived CDR1 and CDR2 are LNHDA and SQIVND (reference sequence). Time point denoted: time of PML onset. PML in natalizumab-treated patients developed after between roughly 16 and 56 months of natalizumab therapy. Sequencing was performed with immunoSEQ multiplex PCR; in TCRdb, only in-frame clones are kept and a portion is missing. The sample includes 25,000 to 35,000 clones, roughly 90% seen only once; the top ten take about 3.2%. The genes are TRBV19 and TRBJ1-4, with a possible D match to TRBD1 (6 bases). The sequence was collected from a human donor with progressive multifocal leukoencephalopathy. Source: PBMCs, taken from a patient treated with natalizumab. The chain's CDR3 is CASSNWQGNEKLFF. CDR3 coding DNA: TGTGCCAGTAGCAATTGGCAGGGGAACGAAAAACTGTTTTTT.